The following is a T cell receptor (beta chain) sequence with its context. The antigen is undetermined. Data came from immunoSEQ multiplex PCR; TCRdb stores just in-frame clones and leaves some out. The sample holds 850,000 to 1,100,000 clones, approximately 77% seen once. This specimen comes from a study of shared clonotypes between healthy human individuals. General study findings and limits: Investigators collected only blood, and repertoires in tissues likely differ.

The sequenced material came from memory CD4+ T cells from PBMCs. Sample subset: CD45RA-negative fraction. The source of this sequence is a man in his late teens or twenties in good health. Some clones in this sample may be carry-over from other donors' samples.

CDR3 coding DNA: TGTGCCAGTAGTCCTGGGGGCTGGACCTACGAGCAGTACTTC. Its protein product is CASSPGGWTYEQYF. This chain joins TRBV19 and TRBJ2-7; a possible D gene is TRBD1 (6 bases). The CDR3 length is 14 residues. Germline assignment: CDR1 LNHDA and CDR2 SQIVND (reference sequence). Trimming removed 5 bases from V and 2 bases from J, with 13 bases in between.